This passage covers 26 T cell receptor beta chains from one sample sequenced in a study of blood T cell repertoires in COVID-19. Sequenced by immunoSEQ multiplex PCR; TCRdb stores in-frame clones only, minus some. The sample has approximately 99,000 clones; approximately 85% are singletons. Sequencing used peripheral blood. Source of these receptors: a human donor in a cohort sampled during active COVID-19.

This clone was picked up one time. V usage is TRBV2 and J usage is TRBJ2-3; D is undetermined. The CDR3 extends over 14 amino acids. The V and J ends lost 0 bases and 0 bases respectively, with 4 bases between them. Germline V gene sequence: CDR1 SNHLY, CDR2 FYNNEI. CDR3 DNA sequence: TGTGCCAGCAGTGAAGCGACTAGCACAGATACGCAGTATTTT. Amino acid sequence: CASSEATSTDTQYF.

This clone came up a few times. This may be a read error, as it is one base from a much larger clone. The same CDR3 can be traced to other DNA sequences in this sample. The gene calls are TRBV10-2 and TRBJ1-5; D unresolved. Trimming cost V 0 bases and J 0 bases, with 9 bases left between them. Germline assignment: CDR1 WSHSY and CDR2 SAAADI. This CDR3 is 16 amino acids long. This CDR3 is CASSESPGNSNQPQHF. The CDR3 DNA follows: TGCGCCAGCAGTGAGTCGCCAGGCAATAGCAATCAGCCCCAGCATTTT.

The chain combines TRBV27 with TRBJ2-1; D is uncertain. Germline V gene data show CDR1 as MNHEY and CDR2 as SMNVEV (reference sequence). Trimming pared 6 bases from V and 5 bases from J, leaving 11 bases between. CDR3 length: 13 amino acids. DNA of the CDR3: TGTGCCAGCAGCAGGATTGAAGACAATGAGCAGTTCTTC. This sequence encodes CASSRIEDNEQFF.

Note on this clone: The junction does not match germline at one end; this may be a read error. This chain uses TRBV24-1 with TRBJ2-3, with D possibly being TRBD1 (5 bases). Germline V gene sequence: CDR1 KGHDR, CDR2 SFDVKD. This CDR3 comprises 13 residues. The CDR3 DNA sequence: TGTGCCACCAGTGATGCCGACACAGGTACGCAGTATTTT. Its translation: CATSDADTGTQYF.

This clone was seen only a few times. The J gene is TRBJ2-7, the V gene TRBV7-3; 9 bases line up with TRBD2. This CDR3 comprises 15 residues. Germline CDR1 is SGHTA and CDR2 is FQGTGA. The junction had 6 bases not matched to a gene; V was cut back by 2 bases and J by 4 bases. The CDR3, as DNA: TGTGCCAGCAGCTTAGGAGCGGGGGGACCGTACGAGCAGTACTTC. Its translation is CASSLGAGGPYEQYF.

This clone was seen more than once but under ten times. This sequence joins TRBV15 and TRBJ2-4; D possibly corresponds to TRBD2 (5 bases). The germline V gene has CDR1 LNHNV and CDR2 YYDKDF (reference sequence). Trimming left V 1 base short and J 0 bases short, with 16 bases between. The CDR3 is made up of 18 amino acids. For the CDR3, the DNA is TGTGCCACCAGCAGAGTATTGGGGAGTTCTGTAGCCAAAAACATTCAGTACTTC. Residues: CATSRVLGSSVAKNIQYF. The whole variable domain, filled in from reference TRBV15 and TRBJ2-4, reads DAMVIQNPRYQVTQFGKPVTLSCSQTLNHNVMYWYQQKSSQAPKLLFHYYDKDFNNEADTPDNFQSRRPNTSFCFLDIRSPGLGDTAMYLCATSRVLGSSVAKNIQYFGAGTRLSVL.

The CDR3 bases are TGTGCCAGCAGCGTAGAGGGGGTGCATAATTCACCCCTCCACTTT. Amino acid sequence: CASSVEGVHNSPLHF. The chain joins TRBV9 to TRBJ1-6, with a tentative D call TRBD1 (6 bases). Trimming removed 0 bases at V and 5 bases at J, with 9 bases between. Germline V lookup: CDR1 SGDLS, CDR2 YYNGEE. This CDR3 has 15 residues.

This chain connects TRBV7-9 to TRBJ2-6, with D uncertain. V lost 1 base and J 0 bases, leaving 4 bases between the germline ends. The CDR3 runs to 15 residues. Germline CDR1 and CDR2: SEHNR and FQNEAQ (reference sequence). CDR3 coding DNA: TGTGCCAGCAGCTTAGGGGCCTCTGGGGCCAACGTCCTGACTTTC. Protein: CASSLGASGANVLTF.

The genes are TRBV19 and TRBJ1-1; 7 bases match TRBD1. The J segment lost 0 bases and the V segment lost 5 bases, leaving 6 bases of the junction unmatched. The CDR3 is 15 residues long. CDR1 is LNHDA and CDR2 is SQIVND in the germline V gene (reference sequence). The CDR3 region is CASSADRTVNTEAFF. CDR3 DNA: TGTGCCAGTAGTGCGGACAGGACCGTGAACACTGAAGCTTTCTTT. Drawing the rest from reference TRBV19 and TRBJ1-1, the complete variable domain is DGGITQSPKYLFRKEGQNVTLSCEQNLNHDAMYWYRQDPGQGLRLIYYSQIVNDFQKGDIAEGYSVSREKKESFPLTVTSAQKNPTAFYLCASSADRTVNTEAFFGQGTRLTVV.

J is TRBJ2-1 and V is TRBV2, with TRBD1 identical over 10 bases. Germline lookup yields CDR1 SNHLY and CDR2 FYNNEI. The CDR3 contains 16 residues. The trim removed 7 bases at V and 1 base at J, leaving 7 bases unmatched. CDR3 nucleotides: TGTGCCAGCACTAGACAGGGGGCGATGTCCTACAATGAGCAGTTCTTC. This encodes CASTRQGAMSYNEQFF. The full variable domain, in which reference TRBV2 and TRBJ2-1 provide the parts outside the CDR3, is EPEVTQTPSHQVTQMGQEVILRCVPISNHLYFYWYRQILGQKVEFLVSFYNNEISEKSEIFDDQFSVERPDGSNFTLKIRSTKLEDSAMYFCASTRQGAMSYNEQFFGPGTRLTVL.

This chain uses TRBV11-2 with TRBJ2-3, with 8 bases identical to TRBD2. V shed 3 bases, J shed 5 bases, and the junction held 10 bases outside the gene matches. Germline CDR1 SGHAT, CDR2 FQNNGV. This CDR3 comprises 16 residues. CDR3 sequence: CASSFAVGGAIDTQYF. The CDR3 bases are TGTGCCAGCAGCTTTGCCGTCGGGGGGGCCATAGATACGCAGTATTTT.

The chain joins TRBV7-9 to TRBJ1-2, with D perhaps TRBD1 (6 bases). The CDR3 runs to 15 residues. Between the trimmed V and J ends, which lost 2 bases and 8 bases, there was a span of 18 bases. CDR1 is SEHNR and CDR2 is FQNEAQ in the germline V gene (reference sequence). This CDR3 reads CASSLSGSGGRGYTF. CDR3 coding DNA: TGTGCCAGCAGCTTAAGTGGGTCCGGGGGGCGAGGCTACACCTTC.

The chain combines TRBV29-1 with TRBJ2-1; 7 bases are a match to TRBD1. The CDR3 totals 11 residues. Germline V gene sequence: CDR1 SQVTM, CDR2 ANQGSEA. Unmatched junction bases numbered 7, after V lost 7 bases and J lost 10 bases. The DNA for the CDR3 is TGCAGCGAAGGGACAGATTTCGAGCAGTTCTTC. This codes for CSEGTDFEQFF.

The J gene is TRBJ2-5, the V gene TRBV19, with D possibly being TRBD2 (6 bases). V lost 5 bases and J lost 5, with 15 bases in between. Per germline, CDR1 LNHDA and CDR2 SQIVND (reference sequence). This CDR3 region has 14 residues. CDR3 DNA: TGTGCCAGTAGTTCCAGCGGGCCTCGGGAGACCCAGTACTTC. Translated, it gives CASSSSGPRETQYF. The whole variable domain, filled in from reference TRBV19 and TRBJ2-5, reads DGGITQSPKYLFRKEGQNVTLSCEQNLNHDAMYWYRQDPGQGLRLIYYSQIVNDFQKGDIAEGYSVSREKKESFPLTVTSAQKNPTAFYLCASSSSGPRETQYFGPGTRLLVL.

The chain employs TRBV6-5 and TRBJ1-2; the D is unclear. V lost 7 bases and J 7 bases, leaving 10 bases between the germline ends. This CDR3 has 11 residues. Per the germline V gene, CDR1 is MNHEY and CDR2 is SVGAGI. The DNA of the CDR3 is TGTGCCAGCATGGGCCTCCTTGGCTACACCTTC. This translates into CASMGLLGYTF.

This chain connects TRBV2 to TRBJ1-2, with TRBD1 as a possible D gene (6 bases). The germline gives CDR1 SNHLY, CDR2 FYNNEI. CDR3 size: 12 residues. The V gene lost 8 bases and the J gene lost 5 bases, with 12 bases spanning the gap. CDR3 in amino acids: CASGGAGYGYTF. DNA for the CDR3: TGTGCCAGCGGGGGGGCAGGGTATGGCTACACCTTC.

V and J are TRBV30 and TRBJ1-5; the D gene is possibly TRBD1 (6 bases). Trimming stripped 5 bases from V and 5 bases from J, with 13 bases between. The germline V gene encodes CDR1 GTSNPN and CDR2 SVGIG (reference sequence). The CDR3 sequence is 13 residues long. DNA for the CDR3: TGTGCCTGGGCAGACAGGTCTCATCAGCCCCAGCATTTT. Translated: CAWADRSHQPQHF.

The chain combines TRBV29-1 with TRBJ2-1; TRBD1 aligns across 8 bases. With 0 bases clipped from V and 8 bases from J, the junction kept 12 bases outside the gene matches. CDR1 SQVTM and CDR2 ANQGSEA come from the germline V gene. The CDR3 covers 16 residues. CDR3 DNA: TGCAGCGTTGAAGAAGAGAGGGCAGGGGGCTTTTATGAGCAGTTCTTC. Encoded protein: CSVEEERAGGFYEQFF.

The chain carries TRBV5-4 and TRBJ2-7; possible D gene TRBD1, 6 bases. Germline V gene lookup returns CDR1 SGHNT and CDR2 YYREEE (reference sequence). With 4 bases removed from V and 5 bases from J, the gap between germline ends came to 19 bases. CDR3 length: 15 amino acids. The CDR3 loop reads CASSLWIQGVHEQYF. As DNA, the CDR3 is TGTGCCAGCAGCCTTTGGATACAGGGCGTGCACGAGCAGTACTTC.

The chain recombines TRBV23-1 with TRBJ1-1; the match to TRBD1 covers 8 bases. TRBV23-1 is labeled an ORF, and its function is uncertain. V was pared by 3 bases and J by 1 base, with 4 bases of the junction left unmatched. This CDR3 spans 15 amino acids. The DNA for the CDR3 is TGCGCCAGCAGTCACGGACAGGGAAGGAACACTGAAGCTTTCTTT. Translating gives CASSHGQGRNTEAFF.

This chain uses TRBV5-1 with TRBJ1-5; tentatively, D is TRBD1 (6 bases). Trimming left V 1 base short and J 5 bases short, with 13 bases between. This CDR3 region has 15 residues. The germline gives CDR1 SGHRS, CDR2 YFSETQ. CDR3: CASSLIPGADQPQHF. CDR3 nucleotide sequence: TGCGCCAGCAGCTTGATTCCAGGGGCGGATCAGCCCCAGCATTTT.

The count of this clone is one. J is TRBJ2-1 and V is TRBV10-2, with D maybe TRBD2 (6 bases). Germline CDR1 reads WSHSY; CDR2 reads SAAADI. V gave up 7 bases and J gave up 6 bases, with 10 bases separating them. This CDR3 has 12 amino acids. CDR3 sequence reads: CASIGTGNEQFF. Written as DNA, the CDR3 is TGCGCCAGCATCGGGACTGGCAATGAGCAGTTCTTC.

The chain recombines TRBV19 with TRBJ1-5, with D possibly matching TRBD1 (5 bases). From germline, CDR1 is LNHDA and CDR2 SQIVND (reference sequence). There are 15 residues in the CDR3. V lost 5 bases, J lost 1 base, and 12 bases lay in between. The CDR3 coding sequence is TGTGCCAGTAGTGCGGGACTTTTAAGCAATCAGCCCCAGCATTTT. Its protein is CASSAGLLSNQPQHF.

The chain carries TRBV2 and TRBJ2-3; D gene ambiguous. The germline CDR1 and CDR2 sequences are SNHLY and FYNNEI. The V end was cut by 2 bases, the J end by 2 bases, with 8 bases between. The CDR3 extends over 14 amino acids. The CDR3 DNA reads as TGTGCCAGCAGTGAATTTCAGGTCACAGATACGCAGTATTTT. This encodes CASSEFQVTDTQYF.

V gene TRBV3-1 (or the pseudogene TRBV3-2) combines with J gene TRBJ1-3; D is possibly TRBD1 (5 bases). CDR3 length equals 15 residues. V shed 1 base and J shed 2 bases, with 9 bases lying between them. CDR1 and CDR2 from the germline V gene are LGHDT and YNNKEL (reference sequence). This CDR3 is CASSQVRGAGNTIYF. CDR3 sequence (DNA): TGTGCCAGCAGCCAAGTTCGGGGGGCTGGAAACACCATATATTTT.

This sequence joins TRBV28 and TRBJ1-6, with 8 bases matching TRBD1. Germline assignment: CDR1 MDHEN and CDR2 SYDVKM. This CDR3 has 14 residues. V lost 2 bases, J lost 10 bases, and 4 bases stayed unmatched. CDR3 in DNA: TGTGCCAGCAGTTTAGTACAGGGGGGGTCACCCCTCCACTTT. It is translated as CASSLVQGGSPLHF.